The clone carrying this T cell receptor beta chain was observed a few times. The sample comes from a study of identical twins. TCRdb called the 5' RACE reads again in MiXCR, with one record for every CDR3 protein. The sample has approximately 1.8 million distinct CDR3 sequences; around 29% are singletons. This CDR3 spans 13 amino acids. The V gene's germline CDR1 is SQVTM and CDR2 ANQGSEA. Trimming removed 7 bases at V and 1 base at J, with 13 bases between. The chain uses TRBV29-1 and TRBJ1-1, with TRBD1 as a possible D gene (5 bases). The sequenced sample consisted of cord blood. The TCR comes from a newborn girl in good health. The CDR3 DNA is TGCAGCGCATGCCGGGACTGGAACACTGAAGCTTTCTTT. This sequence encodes CSACRDWNTEAFF.